The 5 T cell receptor beta chains below were found in one sample sequenced in a study of shared clonotypes between healthy human individuals. Repertoires were generated with immunoSEQ multiplex PCR, while TCRdb's copy carries only in-frame clones and drops some. The repertoire holds around 2.5 million clones, with 93% as singletons. Sequencing used naive CD4+ T cells from PBMCs. The subset: CD45RA+ positively selected. The receptors derive from a young man in good health. Some clones in this sample may be carry-over from other donors' samples.

In the case of this clone: Other DNA sequences in the sample encode the same CDR3. The chain links TRBV18 to TRBJ1-5; D gene uncertain. The CDR3 covers 14 residues. The V and J ends lost 2 bases and 2 bases respectively, with 7 bases between them. The germline CDR1 and CDR2 sequences are KGHSH and LQKENI. The CDR3 DNA reads TGTGCCAGCTCACCAGGGGTGGGCAATCAGCCCCAGCATTTT. The encoded protein is CASSPGVGNQPQHF.

This clone has a handful of counts. The chain is built from TRBV2 and TRBJ1-1; D is uncertain. This CDR3 region has 12 residues. The V gene lost 4 bases and the J gene lost 3 bases, with 6 bases spanning the gap. The germline V gene has CDR1 SNHLY and CDR2 FYNNEI. The CDR3 is CASSGRYTEAFF. CDR3 in DNA: TGTGCCAGCAGTGGACGTTACACTGAAGCTTTCTTT.

V usage is TRBV19 and J usage is TRBJ2-1; 12 positions match TRBD2. The germline CDR1 and CDR2 sequences are LNHDA and SQIVND (reference sequence). CDR3 length equals 16 residues. V dropped 6 bases and J dropped 5; count of bases not matched to a gene: 8. The CDR3 sequence: CASSSGRLAGDNEQFF. CDR3 DNA: TGTGCCAGTAGCTCAGGCAGACTAGCGGGAGACAATGAGCAGTTCTTC. The entire variable domain, with the rest obtained from reference TRBV19 and TRBJ2-1, is as follows: DGGITQSPKYLFRKEGQNVTLSCEQNLNHDAMYWYRQDPGQGLRLIYYSQIVNDFQKGDIAEGYSVSREKKESFPLTVTSAQKNPTAFYLCASSSGRLAGDNEQFFGPGTRLTVL.

V usage is TRBV19 and J usage is TRBJ1-2; no firm D call. The V gene lost 1 base and the J gene lost 4 bases, with 16 bases spanning the gap. The CDR3 loop spans 16 amino acids. Germline CDR1 LNHDA, CDR2 SQIVND (reference sequence). The CDR3 bases are TGTGCCAGTAGTATAGCCAAAGAGGGCCTAGGCTATGGCTACACCTTC. It specifies CASSIAKEGLGYGYTF.

This chain connects TRBV28 to TRBJ2-3, with TRBD1 matching 8 bases. Trimming took 5 bases from V and 4 from J; bases not matched to a gene: 5. This CDR3 contains 14 residues. Germline CDR1 and CDR2: MDHEN and SYDVKM. CDR3: CASSVYRGSDTQYF. In nucleotides, the CDR3 is TGTGCCAGCAGTGTATACAGGGGGTCAGATACGCAGTATTTT.